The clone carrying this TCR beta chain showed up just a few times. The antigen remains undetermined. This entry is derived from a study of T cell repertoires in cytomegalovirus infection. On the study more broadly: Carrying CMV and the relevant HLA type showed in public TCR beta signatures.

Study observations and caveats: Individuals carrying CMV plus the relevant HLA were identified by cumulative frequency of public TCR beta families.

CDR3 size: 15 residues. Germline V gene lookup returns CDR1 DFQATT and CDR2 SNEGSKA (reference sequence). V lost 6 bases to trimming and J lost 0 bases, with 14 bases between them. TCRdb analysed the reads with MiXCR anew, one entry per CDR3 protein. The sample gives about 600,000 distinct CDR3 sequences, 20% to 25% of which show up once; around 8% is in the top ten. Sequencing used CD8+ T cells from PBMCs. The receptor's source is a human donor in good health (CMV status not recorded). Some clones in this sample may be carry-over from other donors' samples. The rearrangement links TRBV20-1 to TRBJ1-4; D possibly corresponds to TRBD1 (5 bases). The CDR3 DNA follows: TGCAGTGCACCTGCCTGGGGGACAACTAATGAAAAACTGTTTTTT. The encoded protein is CSAPAWGTTNEKLFF.